This T cell receptor (beta chain) is drawn from a study of identical twins. TCRdb re-analysed the 5' RACE reads in MiXCR, keeping a single row per CDR3 protein. The sample lists hundreds of thousands of distinct CDR3 sequences, approximately 18% occurring once. CDR3 length: 14 residues. V lost 4 bases, J lost 6 bases, and 16 bases lay in between. The sample was also linked to a second study, of T cells expressing NK-cell markers. From that study: Within the sequenced cohort of eight donors, seven exhibited HCMV seropositivity and one was seronegative.

This receptor was taken from a young woman in good health. The sequenced material came from PBMCs. This sequence joins TRBV12-3 or TRBV12-4 and TRBJ2-7; tentatively, D is TRBD1 or TRBD2 (5 bases each). The CDR3 bases are TGTGCCAGCAGTTCCGGGACCCGTACCGCCGAGCAGTACTTC. Protein: CASSSGTRTAEQYF.